Shown below are 18 T cell receptor beta chains from a single sample sequenced in a study of CD8 T cells in Susac syndrome. The RNA, about 0.45 to 1 ug, was put through reverse transcription using random hexamers. TCRdb used MiXCR to reprocess the immunoSEQ multiplex PCR reads, holding one entry per CDR3 protein. The data contain 150,000 to 200,000 distinct CDR3 sequences, about 91% of them singletons. The sample was CD4+ T cells from PBMCs. Receptors originate from a human donor with Susac syndrome.

The V gene is TRBV11-2, the J gene TRBJ2-1; D not certain. The CDR3 loop spans 11 amino acids. Germline lookup yields CDR1 SGHAT and CDR2 FQNNGV. Between the trimmed V and J ends, which lost 4 bases and 3 bases, there was a span of 1 base. The CDR3 nucleotides read TGTGCCAGCAGCTACTACAATGAGCAGTTCTTC. Amino acid sequence: CASSYYNEQFF.

V usage is TRBV2 and J usage is TRBJ2-5, with 11 positions matching TRBD2. The V gene's germline CDR1 is SNHLY and CDR2 FYNNEI. The CDR3 spans 17 residues. Trimming removed 8 bases from V and 3 bases from J; junction bases left unmatched: 14. CDR3 sequence (DNA): TGTGCCAGCGCCCGCCGGCATAGCGGGGGGGCCGAAGAGACCCAGTACTTC. Protein sequence: CASARRHSGGAEETQYF.

This CDR3 is CASGTGFSYEQYF. DNA of the CDR3: TGTGCCAGCGGTACAGGGTTCTCCTACGAGCAGTACTTC. The gene calls are TRBV6-6 and TRBJ2-7; the D gene is possibly TRBD1 (6 bases). The germline gives CDR1 MNHNY, CDR2 SVGAGI (reference sequence). The germline V and J ends were trimmed by 8 bases and 0 bases, with 11 bases remaining between them. The CDR3 is made up of 13 amino acids.

This clonotype was seen a few times. The rearrangement uses TRBV12-3 or TRBV12-4 and TRBJ2-7, with TRBD1 matching 10 bases. V was pared by 6 bases and J by 4 bases, with 9 bases of the junction left unmatched. The CDR3 has 15 amino acids. The CDR3: CASSKPGQGKYEQYF. The CDR3 coding sequence is TGTGCCAGCAGCAAACCGGGACAGGGGAAGTACGAGCAGTACTTC.

The chain combines TRBV5-1 with TRBJ2-1; D not certain. With 0 bases removed from V and 3 bases from J, the gap between germline ends came to 7 bases. Looked up from germline, CDR1 is SGHRS and CDR2 is YFSETQ. The CDR3 runs 14 residues. The CDR3: CASSLVTLYNEQFF. The CDR3 nucleotides are TGCGCCAGCAGCTTGGTGACACTCTACAATGAGCAGTTCTTC. The full variable domain, its missing parts supplied by reference TRBV5-1 and TRBJ2-1, is KAGVTQTPRYLIKTRGQQVTLSCSPISGHRSVSWYQQTPGQGLQFLFEYFSETQRNKGNFPGRFSGRQFSNSRSEMNVSTLELGDSALYLCASSLVTLYNEQFFGPGTRLTVL.

This chain joins TRBV5-1 and TRBJ2-7; D possibly corresponds to TRBD1 (5 bases). The germline V and J ends were trimmed by 3 bases and 1 base, with 14 bases remaining between them. The CDR3 spans 15 residues. Looked up from germline, CDR1 is SGHRS and CDR2 is YFSETQ. DNA of the CDR3: TGCGCCAGCAGCTCTGGCCCAGGGCATTCCTACGAGCAGTACTTC. This encodes CASSSGPGHSYEQYF.

The rearrangement links TRBV9 to TRBJ2-1, with D unclear. The J call may be mistaken, given a closer DNA end match to TRBJ2-7. Germline CDR1 and CDR2: SGDLS and YYNGEE. CDR3 size: 14 residues. The CDR3 DNA follows: TGTGCCAGCGCCCCGACCCCCCAGGTATACGAGCAGTACTTC. Encoded protein: CASAPTPQVYEQYF.

This clonotype has a handful of counts. This chain connects TRBV20-1 to TRBJ2-7; D is perhaps TRBD1 (6 bases). CDR1 DFQATT and CDR2 SNEGSKA come from the germline V gene (reference sequence). The germline V and J ends were trimmed by 6 bases and 7 bases, with 28 bases remaining between them. The CDR3 runs to 16 residues. CDR3 sequence: CSALHPGQTFGWEQYF. The CDR3, as DNA: TGCAGTGCGCTTCACCCCGGACAGACTTTTGGGTGGGAGCAGTACTTC.

This chain links TRBV20-1 with TRBJ2-7; 10 nucleotides match TRBD2. The CDR3 is 16 amino acids. J lost 7 bases, V lost 6 bases, and 18 bases had no gene match. Germline CDR1 reads DFQATT; CDR2 reads SNEGSKA (reference sequence). CDR3 in amino acids: CSAHARDPSGGMEQYF. The CDR3 bases are TGCAGTGCCCATGCCAGGGACCCTAGCGGGGGTATGGAGCAGTACTTC.

The gene calls are TRBV18 and TRBJ1-1; a possible D gene is TRBD1 (5 bases). From germline, CDR1 is KGHSH and CDR2 LQKENI. This CDR3 spans 18 amino acids. The V end was cut by 4 bases, the J end by 0 bases, with 21 bases between. The CDR3 sequence is CASSQKGFGGTMNTEAFF. CDR3 DNA sequence: TGTGCCAGCTCACAAAAGGGGTTCGGGGGGACGATGAACACTGAAGCTTTCTTT.

The chain is built from TRBV6-2 or TRBV6-3 and TRBJ2-1; 12 nucleotides agree with TRBD2. The germline gives CDR1 MNHEY, CDR2 SVGEGT. V trimming: 5 bases; J trimming: 9 bases; junction bases outside the gene matches: 8. The CDR3 runs 15 residues. CDR3 residues: CASSQRLAGAPEQFF. The CDR3 region has the DNA TGTGCCAGCAGTCAAAGACTAGCGGGGGCGCCTGAGCAGTTCTTC.

The chain joins TRBV19 to TRBJ1-5; TRBD1 agrees at 7 bases. J lost 7 bases, V lost 4 bases, and 10 bases had no gene match. The CDR3 is 15 residues long. Germline V lookup: CDR1 LNHDA, CDR2 SQIVND (reference sequence). CDR3 in amino acids: CASSTTGTVLQPQHF. CDR3 nucleotides: TGTGCCAGTAGTACAACCGGGACAGTTTTACAGCCCCAGCATTTT.

The CDR3 bases are TGTGCCAGCTCACCACAGGGAGATGGGGACACTGAAGCTTTCTTT. This sequence encodes CASSPQGDGDTEAFF. This chain connects TRBV18 to TRBJ1-1; D is undetermined. CDR1 is KGHSH, CDR2 LQKENI, per germline. CDR3 length: 15 residues. The germline V and J ends were trimmed by 1 base and 3 bases, with 12 bases remaining between them.

The V and J genes are TRBV28 and TRBJ1-5, with unresolved D. The CDR3 extends over 12 amino acids. The V gene's germline CDR1 is MDHEN and CDR2 SYDVKM. The V gene lost 5 bases and the J gene lost 4 bases, with 6 bases spanning the gap. In nucleotides, the CDR3 is TGTGCCAGCAGTCAACTGAATCAGCCCCAGCATTTT. It specifies CASSQLNQPQHF. The full variable domain, completed using reference TRBV28 and TRBJ1-5, is DVKVTQSSRYLVKRTGEKVFLECVQDMDHENMFWYRQDPGLGLRLIYFSYDVKMKEKGDIPEGYSVSREKKERFSLILESASTNQTSMYLCASSQLNQPQHFGDGTRLSIL.

This clonotype is a singleton in its sample. The chain combines TRBV3-1 with TRBJ1-2; TRBD1 agrees at 10 bases. After removal of 0 bases from V and 7 bases from J, the junction contained 8 bases not matched to a gene. CDR3 length equals 16 residues. CDR1 is LGHDT and CDR2 is YNNKEL in the germline V gene (reference sequence). Written as DNA, the CDR3 is TGTGCCAGCAGCCAAGAGATGACAGGGGGCATAGGTGGCTACACCTTC. As protein: CASSQEMTGGIGGYTF. The complete variable domain, with remaining parts taken from reference TRBV3-1 and TRBJ1-2, reads DTAVSQTPKYLVTQMGNDKSIKCEQNLGHDTMYWYKQDSKKFLKIMFSYNNKELIINETVPNRFSPKSPDKAHLNLHINSLELGDSAVYFCASSQEMTGGIGGYTFGSGTRLTVV.

The chain is built from TRBV5-4 and TRBJ2-1; 7 bases fit TRBD1. Per the germline V gene, CDR1 is SGHNT and CDR2 is YYREEE (reference sequence). CDR3 size: 14 residues. V trimming: 0 bases; J trimming: 3 bases; junction bases outside the gene matches: 0. CDR3 nucleotide sequence: TGTGCCAGCAGCTTGGGGACAGGCTACAATGAGCAGTTCTTC. Protein product: CASSLGTGYNEQFF.

The chain couples TRBV11-2 to TRBJ2-2, with D maybe TRBD1 (6 bases). This CDR3 has 16 residues. The V and J ends lost 6 bases and 1 base respectively, with 15 bases between them. Per germline, CDR1 SGHAT and CDR2 FQNNGV. Here the CDR3 reads CASRRPGHKNTGELFF. The DNA for the CDR3 is TGTGCCAGCAGGCGTCCGGGACACAAGAACACCGGGGAGCTGTTTTTT.

The chain employs TRBV9 and TRBJ1-3; no definite D call. CDR1 SGDLS and CDR2 YYNGEE come from the germline V gene. V lost 4 bases, J lost 2 bases, and 16 bases lay in between. The CDR3 consists of 16 residues. The CDR3 loop is CASSSEGGFAGNTIYF. Written as DNA, the CDR3 is TGTGCCAGCAGCTCGGAGGGAGGGTTCGCTGGAAACACCATATATTTT.